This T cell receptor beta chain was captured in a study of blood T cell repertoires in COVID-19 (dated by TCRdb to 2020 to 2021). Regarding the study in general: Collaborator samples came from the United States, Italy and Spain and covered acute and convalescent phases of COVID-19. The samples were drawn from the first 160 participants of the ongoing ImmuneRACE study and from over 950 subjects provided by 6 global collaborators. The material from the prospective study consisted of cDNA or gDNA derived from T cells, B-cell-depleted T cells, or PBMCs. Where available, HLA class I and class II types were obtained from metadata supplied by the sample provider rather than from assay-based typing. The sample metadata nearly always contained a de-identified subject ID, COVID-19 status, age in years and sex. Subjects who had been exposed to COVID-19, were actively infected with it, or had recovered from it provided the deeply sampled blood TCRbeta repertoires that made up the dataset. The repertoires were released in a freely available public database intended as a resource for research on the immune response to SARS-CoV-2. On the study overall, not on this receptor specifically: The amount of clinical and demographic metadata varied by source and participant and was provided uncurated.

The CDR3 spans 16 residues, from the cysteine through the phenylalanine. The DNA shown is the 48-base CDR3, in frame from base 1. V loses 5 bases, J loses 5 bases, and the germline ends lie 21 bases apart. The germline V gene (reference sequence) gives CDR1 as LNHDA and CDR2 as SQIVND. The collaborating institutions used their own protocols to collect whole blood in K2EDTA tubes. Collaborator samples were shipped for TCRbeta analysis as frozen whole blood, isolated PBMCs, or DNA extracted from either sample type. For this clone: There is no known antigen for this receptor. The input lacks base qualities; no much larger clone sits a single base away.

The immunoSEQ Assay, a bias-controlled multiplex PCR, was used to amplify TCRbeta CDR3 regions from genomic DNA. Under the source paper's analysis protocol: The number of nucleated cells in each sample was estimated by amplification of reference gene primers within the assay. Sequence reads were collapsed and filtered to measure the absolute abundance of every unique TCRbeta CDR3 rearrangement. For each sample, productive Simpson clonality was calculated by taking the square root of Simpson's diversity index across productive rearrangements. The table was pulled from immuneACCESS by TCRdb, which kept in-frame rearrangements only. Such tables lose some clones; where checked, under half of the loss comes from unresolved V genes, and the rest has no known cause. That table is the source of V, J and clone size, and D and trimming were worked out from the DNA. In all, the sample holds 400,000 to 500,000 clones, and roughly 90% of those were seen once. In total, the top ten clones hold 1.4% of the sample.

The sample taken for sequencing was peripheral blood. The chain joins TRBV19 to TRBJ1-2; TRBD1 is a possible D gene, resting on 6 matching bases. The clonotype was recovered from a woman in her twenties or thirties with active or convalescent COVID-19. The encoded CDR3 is CASSRQSPGTTYGYTF. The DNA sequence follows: TGTGCCAGTAGTCGCCAATCCCCCGGGACAACTTATGGCTACACCTTC.